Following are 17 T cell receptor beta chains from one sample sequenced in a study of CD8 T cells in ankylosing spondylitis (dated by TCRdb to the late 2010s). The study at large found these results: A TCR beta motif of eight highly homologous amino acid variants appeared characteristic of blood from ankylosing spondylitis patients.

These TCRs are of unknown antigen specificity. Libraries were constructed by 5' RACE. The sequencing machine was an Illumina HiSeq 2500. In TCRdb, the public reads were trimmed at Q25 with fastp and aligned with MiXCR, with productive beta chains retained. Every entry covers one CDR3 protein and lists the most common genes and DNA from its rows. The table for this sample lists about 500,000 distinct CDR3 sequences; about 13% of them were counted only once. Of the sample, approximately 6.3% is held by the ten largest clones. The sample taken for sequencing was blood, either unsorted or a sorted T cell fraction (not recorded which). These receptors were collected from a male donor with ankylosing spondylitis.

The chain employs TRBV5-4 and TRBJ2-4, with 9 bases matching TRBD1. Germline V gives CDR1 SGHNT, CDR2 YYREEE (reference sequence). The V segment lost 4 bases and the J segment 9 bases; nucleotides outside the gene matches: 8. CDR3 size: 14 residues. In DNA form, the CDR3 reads TGTGCCAGCAGCCCCCTCGGACAGGGGAGCATTCAGTACTTC. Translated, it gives CASSPLGQGSIQYF.

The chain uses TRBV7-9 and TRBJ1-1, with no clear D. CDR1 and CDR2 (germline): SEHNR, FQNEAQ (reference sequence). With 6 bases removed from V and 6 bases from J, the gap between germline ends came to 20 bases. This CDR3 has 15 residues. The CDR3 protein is CASRFERATDAEAFF. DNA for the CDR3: TGTGCCAGCAGGTTCGAGAGGGCAACGGACGCTGAAGCTTTCTTT.

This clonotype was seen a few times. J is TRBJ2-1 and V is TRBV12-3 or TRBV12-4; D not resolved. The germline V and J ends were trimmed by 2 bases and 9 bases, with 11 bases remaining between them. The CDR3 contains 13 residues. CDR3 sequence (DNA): TGTGCCAGCAGTTTAAGGGTAATGGGTGAGCAGTTCTTC. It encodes CASSLRVMGEQFF.

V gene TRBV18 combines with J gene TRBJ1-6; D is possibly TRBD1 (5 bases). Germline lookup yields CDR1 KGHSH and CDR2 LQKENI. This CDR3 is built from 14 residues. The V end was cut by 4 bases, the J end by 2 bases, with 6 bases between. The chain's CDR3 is CASSQTAYNSPLHF. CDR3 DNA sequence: TGTGCCAGCTCACAGACAGCCTATAATTCACCCCTCCACTTT.

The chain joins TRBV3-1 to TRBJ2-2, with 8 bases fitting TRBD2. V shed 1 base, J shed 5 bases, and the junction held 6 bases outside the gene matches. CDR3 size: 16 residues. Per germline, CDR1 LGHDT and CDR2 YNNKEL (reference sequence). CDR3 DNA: TGTGCCAGCAGCCAAGTCGGGGGGGCGCTTACCGGGGAGCTGTTTTTT. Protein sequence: CASSQVGGALTGELFF.

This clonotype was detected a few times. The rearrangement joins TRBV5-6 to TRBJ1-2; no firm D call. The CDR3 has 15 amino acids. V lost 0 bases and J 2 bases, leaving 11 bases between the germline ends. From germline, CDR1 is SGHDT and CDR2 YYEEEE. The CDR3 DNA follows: TGTGCCAGCAGCTTGGTTCCAGAGGTAAACTATGGCTACACCTTC. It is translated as CASSLVPEVNYGYTF.

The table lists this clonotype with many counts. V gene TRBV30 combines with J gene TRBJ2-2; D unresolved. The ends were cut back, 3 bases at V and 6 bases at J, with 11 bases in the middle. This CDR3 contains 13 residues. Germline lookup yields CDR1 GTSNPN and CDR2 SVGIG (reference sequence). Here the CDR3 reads CAWSASLPGELFF. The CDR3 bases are TGTGCCTGGAGCGCCTCTCTCCCCGGGGAGCTGTTTTTT.

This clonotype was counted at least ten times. The CDR3 region is CASSLVGRQETQYF. The CDR3 DNA follows: TGCGCCAGCAGCTTGGTAGGGCGCCAAGAGACCCAGTACTTC. The chain links TRBV5-1 to TRBJ2-5; D is undetermined. The V end was cut by 0 bases, the J end by 1 base, with 7 bases between. Germline V lookup: CDR1 SGHRS, CDR2 YFSETQ. The CDR3 loop spans 14 amino acids.

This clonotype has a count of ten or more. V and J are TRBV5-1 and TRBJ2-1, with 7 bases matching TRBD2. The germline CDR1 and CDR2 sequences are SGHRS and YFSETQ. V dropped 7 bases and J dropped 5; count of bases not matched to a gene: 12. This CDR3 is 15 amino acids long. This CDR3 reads CASSLAGVKNNEQFF. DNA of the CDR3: TGCGCCAGCTCCCTGGCGGGGGTCAAGAACAATGAGCAGTTCTTC. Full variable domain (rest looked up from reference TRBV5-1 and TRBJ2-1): KAGVTQTPRYLIKTRGQQVTLSCSPISGHRSVSWYQQTPGQGLQFLFEYFSETQRNKGNFPGRFSGRQFSNSRSEMNVSTLELGDSALYLCASSLAGVKNNEQFFGPGTRLTVL.

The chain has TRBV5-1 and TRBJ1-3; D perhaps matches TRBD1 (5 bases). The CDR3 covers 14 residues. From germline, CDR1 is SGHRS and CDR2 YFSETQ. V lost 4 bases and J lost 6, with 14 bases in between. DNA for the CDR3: TGCGCCAGCAGCGAAGACAGTCGGCAAAACACCATATATTTT. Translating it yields CASSEDSRQNTIYF.

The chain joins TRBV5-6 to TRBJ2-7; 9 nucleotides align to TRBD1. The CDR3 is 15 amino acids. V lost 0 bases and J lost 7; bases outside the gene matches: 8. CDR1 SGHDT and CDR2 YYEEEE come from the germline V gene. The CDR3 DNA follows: TGTGCCAGCAGCTTGGGACCACAGGGGGCGCGAGAGCAGTACTTC. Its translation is CASSLGPQGAREQYF.

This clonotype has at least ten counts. For the CDR3, the DNA is TGTGCCAGCAGCGAAAAGGGGGGACACAGCTCCTACGAGCAGTACTTC. Residues: CASSEKGGHSSYEQYF. This chain links TRBV2 with TRBJ2-7; D tentatively fits TRBD1 or TRBD2 (6 bases each). Germline CDR1 reads SNHLY; CDR2 reads FYNNEI. Trimming took 6 bases from V and 0 from J, leaving 18 bases between them. This CDR3 region has 16 residues.

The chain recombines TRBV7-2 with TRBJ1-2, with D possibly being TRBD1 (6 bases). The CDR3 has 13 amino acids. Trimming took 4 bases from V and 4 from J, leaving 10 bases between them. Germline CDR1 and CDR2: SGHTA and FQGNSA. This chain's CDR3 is CASSSGQFYGYTF. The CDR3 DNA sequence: TGTGCCAGCAGCTCAGGACAGTTCTATGGCTACACCTTC.

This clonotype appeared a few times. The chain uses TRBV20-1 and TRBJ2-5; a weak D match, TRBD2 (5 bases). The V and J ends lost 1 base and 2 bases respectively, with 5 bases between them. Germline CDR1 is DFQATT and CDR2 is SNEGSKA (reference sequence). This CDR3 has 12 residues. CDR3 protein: CSARGTQETQYF. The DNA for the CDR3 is TGCAGTGCTAGAGGGACTCAAGAGACCCAGTACTTC.

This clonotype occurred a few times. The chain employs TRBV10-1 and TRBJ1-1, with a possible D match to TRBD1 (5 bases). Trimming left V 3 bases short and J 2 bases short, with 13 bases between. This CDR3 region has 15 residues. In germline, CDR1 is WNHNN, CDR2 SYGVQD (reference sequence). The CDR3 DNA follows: TGCGCCAGCAGTGAAAATCGTCAGGGAAACACTGAAGCTTTCTTT. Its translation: CASSENRQGNTEAFF.

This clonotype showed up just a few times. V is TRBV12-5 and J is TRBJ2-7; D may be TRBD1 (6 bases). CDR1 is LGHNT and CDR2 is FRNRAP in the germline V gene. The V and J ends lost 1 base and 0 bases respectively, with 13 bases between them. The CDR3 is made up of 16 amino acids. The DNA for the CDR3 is TGTGCTAGTGGTTTGGCTCCCAGGGGCGGCTCCTACGAGCAGTACGTC. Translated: CASGLAPRGGSYEQYV.

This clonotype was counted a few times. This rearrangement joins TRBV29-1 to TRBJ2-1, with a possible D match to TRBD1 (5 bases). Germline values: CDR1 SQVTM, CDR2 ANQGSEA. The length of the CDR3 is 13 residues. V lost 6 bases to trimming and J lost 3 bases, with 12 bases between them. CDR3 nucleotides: TGCAGCGTGCTCGGCCAGGGCTACAATGAGCAGTTCTTC. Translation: CSVLGQGYNEQFF.